This T cell receptor (beta chain) was obtained from a study of blood T cell repertoires in COVID-19. Produced via immunoSEQ multiplex PCR; TCRdb's table is partial and in-frame only. Of around 250,000 clones in the sample, 86% were seen once. CDR3 length equals 12 residues. V lost 2 bases and J 2 bases, leaving 6 bases between the germline ends. Germline CDR1 is GTSNPN and CDR2 is SVGIG (reference sequence). Sequencing was done on a sample of peripheral blood. V usage is TRBV30 and J usage is TRBJ1-2, with unresolved D. This TCR derives from a woman aged 25-40 years with active or convalescent COVID-19. CDR3 nucleotide sequence: TGTGCCTGGAGTAAGAGGAACTATGGCTACACCTTC. It codes for CAWSKRNYGYTF.